The entry below describes one T cell receptor beta chain. Its antigen is not known. This specimen belongs to a study of T cells expressing NK-cell markers. Study conclusions and caveats: The CD3+CD56-NKG2C+ fraction of a few donors was likewise dominated by these clonotypes. HCMV specificity of the expanded NKG2C+ T cell clones was not established.

The CDR3 runs to 14 residues. Germline V gene sequence: CDR1 MGHDK, CDR2 SYGVNS. Production of TCR beta cDNA relied on 5'RACE template switching with UMIs. TCRdb reprocessed the 5' RACE reads; each CDR3 protein has one entry and no DNA is given. Its clone listing holds about 150,000 distinct CDR3 sequences. The material sequenced was blood T cells: a sorted CD56 or NKG2C T cell subset, CD4+ or CD8+ T cells, or bulk PBMC T cells (not recorded which). The source of this sequence is a man aged 18-75 years in good health. The chain carries TRBV25-1 and TRBJ2-2; the D call from TCRdb, TRBD1, cannot be confirmed without DNA. The CDR3 here is CASGWTAYTGELFF.